This T cell receptor beta chain is drawn from a study of T cells in Graves' hyperthyroidism and ophthalmopathy. RNA transcripts were the template for amplifying TCR beta CDR3 regions. The study used the HTBI primer set for a first-round RT-PCR of the TCR CDR3. TCRdb redid the calling of the multiplex PCR reads with MiXCR, one entry per CDR3 protein. The table has about half a million distinct CDR3 sequences, approximately 20% seen once. Germline V gene data show CDR1 as SGHRS and CDR2 as YFSETQ. The CDR3 consists of 17 residues. Trimming removed 4 bases from V and 0 bases from J, with 19 bases in between.

Sequenced material: blood. This TCR derives from a man aged 35 to 55 with Graves' ophthalmopathy. This chain connects TRBV5-1 to TRBJ1-1, with a weak D call TRBD1 (5 bases). CDR3 nucleotide sequence: TGCGCCAGCAGCAAAAACCGGGGCCGAGCTATGAACACTGAAGCTTTCTTT. This gives the protein CASSKNRGRAMNTEAFF.